The rows below give T cell receptor beta chains drawn from one sample of a study of brain T cells in children with intractable seizures. Profiled with immunoSEQ multiplex PCR; TCRdb holds only in-frame clones, not every one. Among 110,000 or so clones listed, 94% were seen once. Sequenced material: peripheral blood, taken at surgery. These receptors originate from a boy under three years old with hemimegalencephaly and intractable seizures. Both conserved end residues are part of each CDR3. A D gene is named only where the DNA matches it firmly. Clone size is stated in some rows and not others, as once, few, many or a class when expanded.

abundance	v_gene	j_gene	d_gene	CDR3nt	CDR3aa
once	TRBV4-2	TRBJ2-3	TRBD2	TGTGCCAGCAGCCAAGAGGCTAGCGGGAGTAGGGATACGCAGTATTTT	CASSQEASGSRDTQYF
-	TRBV28	TRBJ1-2	-	TGTGCCAGCAGTCCATTAGGGGCAGGGCCTGGCTACACCTTC	CASSPLGAGPGYTF
-	TRBV7-9	TRBJ2-6	-	TGTGCCAGCAGCTTACGCGGGTCTGGGGCCAACGTCCTGACTTTC	CASSLRGSGANVLTF
-	TRBV28	TRBJ1-4	-	TGTGCCAGCAGTTTATCGGGGAGGGAAAAACTGTTTTTT	CASSLSGREKLFF
-	TRBV11-3	TRBJ2-3	TRBD2	TGTGCCAGCAGCTTAGGGGAGCGGGAGGCATCGCAGTATTTT	CASSLGEREASQYF
-	TRBV19	TRBJ2-5	TRBD2	TGTGCCAGTAGCCGCCTAGCGGGAGTTTACCAAGAGACCCAGTACTTC	CASSRLAGVYQETQYF
once	TRBV6-6	TRBJ2-1	-	TGTGCCAGCAGTGGACAGTCACGTGAGCAGTTCTTC	CASSGQSREQFF
-	TRBV4-1	TRBJ2-7	TRBD2	TGCGCCAGCAGCCAAGGAGCTATCGGCGGGAGTGGGAACGAGCAGTACTTC	CASSQGAIGGSGNEQYF
-	TRBV2	TRBJ2-6	-	TGTGCCAGCAGTGATGTCGCGGTTGGGGCCAACGTCCTGACTTTC	CASSDVAVGANVLTF
-	TRBV2	TRBJ1-5	-	TGTGCCAGCAGTGTTAACAATCAGCCCCAGCATTTT	CASSVNNQPQHF
-	TRBV28	TRBJ1-2	-	TGTGCCAGCAGTACCACGTCACAGGCGCTTAACTATGGCTACACCTTC	CASSTTSQALNYGYTF
-	TRBV2	TRBJ1-2	-	TGTGCCAGCAGTGAAAGGGCAACTGGTAACTATGGCTACACCTTC	CASSERATGNYGYTF
-	TRBV4-1	TRBJ2-1	TRBD2	TGCGCCAGCAGCCAAGCTTCTAGCGGGAGTAAGGGTGAGCAGTTCTTC	CASSQASSGSKGEQFF
-	TRBV11-2	TRBJ2-5	-	TGTGCCAGCAGCTTAGGGCTAGAAAAGACCCAGTACTTC	CASSLGLEKTQYF
once	TRBV7-3	TRBJ2-2	-	TGTGCCAGCAGCCTTTGGACTCCCAACACCGGGGAGCTGTTTTTT	CASSLWTPNTGELFF
-	TRBV6-7	TRBJ2-7	-	TGTGCCAGCAGTTATCCCAGGGGCGACGAGCAGTACTTC	CASSYPRGDEQYF
once	TRBV5-1	TRBJ2-5	TRBD2	TGCGCCAGCTCAACCGGGACTAGCGGGAGTGCAGAGACCCAGTACTTC	CASSTGTSGSAETQYF
-	TRBV6-2/TRBV6-3	TRBJ2-5	-	TGTGCCAGCAGTTACTCCCCAGGGGAGTCGGAGACCCAGTACTTC	CASSYSPGESETQYF
-	TRBV28	TRBJ1-2	TRBD1	TGTGCCAGCAGATCCGGGACAGGGGCCCGGTGGGGCTACACCTTC	CASRSGTGARWGYTF
-	TRBV6-5	TRBJ2-1	-	TGTGCCAGCAGTTACCTTAGCCTGAATGAGCAGTTCTTC	CASSYLSLNEQFF
-	TRBV6-6	TRBJ1-5	-	TGTGCCAGCAGTCCCCTGGTCTCTCACTGGGGCAATCAGCCCCAGCATTTT	CASSPLVSHWGNQPQHF
-	TRBV4-1	TRBJ2-4	TRBD2	TGCGCCAGCAGCGCGTCCGGACTAGCGGGAGTCGGGACCAAAAACATTCAGTACTTC	CASSASGLAGVGTKNIQYF
-	TRBV16	TRBJ2-5	-	TGTGCCAGCAGCCAATCGGGAGGGACCCAGTACTTC	CASSQSGGTQYF
-	TRBV5-1	TRBJ2-1	-	TGCGCCAGCAGCCGCGGGACAACGAATCGTGAGCAGTTCTTC	CASSRGTTNREQFF
once	TRBV18	TRBJ2-1	TRBD2	TGTGCCAGCTCACCAGGTAGGCGGGAGCGAAAGAACAATGAGCAGTTCTTC	CASSPGRRERKNNEQFF
-	TRBV6-2/TRBV6-3	TRBJ2-7	TRBD1	TGTGCCAGCAGCGCTTGGACAGGGTACTACGAGCAGTACTTC	CASSAWTGYYEQYF
-	TRBV6-5	TRBJ1-1	-	TGTGCCAGCAGTTACGCCCTCCTAGGGACTGAAGCTTTCTTT	CASSYALLGTEAFF
-	TRBV24-1	TRBJ1-5	-	TGTGCCACCAGAGCACAGGGAAATCAGCCCCAGCATTTT	CATRAQGNQPQHF
-	TRBV18	TRBJ2-3	-	TGTGCCAGCTCACCTAGGGACCAGGCAGATACGCAGTATTTT	CASSPRDQADTQYF
once	TRBV28	TRBJ2-7	-	TGTGCCAGCAGTTTATCCCAGGCCGAGCAGTACTTC	CASSLSQAEQYF
-	TRBV6-5	TRBJ2-7	TRBD2	TGTGCCAGCAGGGGACTAGTCTCCTACGAGCAGTACTTC	CASRGLVSYEQYF
-	TRBV3-1/TRBV3-2	TRBJ1-6	TRBD1	TGTGTCAGGACAGGGTGTAATTCACCCCTCCACTTT	CVRTGCNSPLHF
few	TRBV10-1	TRBJ1-5	-	TGCGCCAGCAGACGGGTTCTGGGCAATCAGCCCCAGCATTTT	CASRRVLGNQPQHF
-	TRBV18	TRBJ1-3	-	TGTGCCAGCTCACCTTGGACGGGGAGCTCTGGAAACACCATATATTTT	CASSPWTGSSGNTIYF
-	TRBV7-6	TRBJ2-1	TRBD2	TGTGCCAGCAGCTCCCTAGCGGGAAGCTCCTACAATGAGCAGTTCTTC	CASSSLAGSSYNEQFF
-	TRBV7-2	TRBJ2-5	-	TGTGCCAGCAGCTTAGCGCACGGGACGCTCCAAGAGACCCAGTACTTC	CASSLAHGTLQETQYF
-	TRBV24-1	TRBJ2-1	-	TGTGCCACCAGTGATTTGGCGGCCGCTGAGTCCTACAATGAGCAGTTCTTC	CATSDLAAAESYNEQFF
-	TRBV27	TRBJ2-3	-	TGTGCCAGCAGTGCAACTAGCCTTAGCACAGATACGCAGTATTTT	CASSATSLSTDTQYF
-	TRBV25-1	TRBJ1-1	-	TGTGCCAGCAGTGAATCCGGCGACACTGAAGCTTTCTTT	CASSESGDTEAFF
-	TRBV30	TRBJ2-7	-	TGTGCCTGGAGACTAGCCTACGAGCAGTACTTC	CAWRLAYEQYF
-	TRBV20-1	TRBJ2-7	-	TGCAGTGCTAGTGGGCAGGGCTACGAGCAGTACTTC	CSASGQGYEQYF
-	TRBV2	TRBJ2-3	TRBD2	TGTGCCAGCGGGACTAGAGATACGCAGTATTTT	CASGTRDTQYF
-	TRBV4-1	TRBJ1-6	-	TGCGCCAGCAGCCAAGACCCCCACGGCCGCAATTCACCCCTCCACTTT	CASSQDPHGRNSPLHF
-	TRBV3-1/TRBV3-2	TRBJ1-5	TRBD1	TGTGCCAGCAGTCGGACAGGTAGTCAGCCCCAGCATTTT	CASSRTGSQPQHF